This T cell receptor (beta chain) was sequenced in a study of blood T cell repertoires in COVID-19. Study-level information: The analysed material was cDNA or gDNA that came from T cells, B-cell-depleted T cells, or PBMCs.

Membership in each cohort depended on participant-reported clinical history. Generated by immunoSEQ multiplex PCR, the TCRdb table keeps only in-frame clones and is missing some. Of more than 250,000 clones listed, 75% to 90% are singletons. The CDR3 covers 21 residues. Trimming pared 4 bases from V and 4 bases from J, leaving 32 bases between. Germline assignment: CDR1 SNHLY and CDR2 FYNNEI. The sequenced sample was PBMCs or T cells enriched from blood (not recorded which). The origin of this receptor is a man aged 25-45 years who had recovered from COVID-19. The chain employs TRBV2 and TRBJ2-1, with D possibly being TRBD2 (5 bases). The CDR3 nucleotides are TGTGCCAGCAGTGCTGACGAGCAGGCGGGTCAGTGGCTACAAGGGTACAATGAGCAGTTCTTC. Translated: CASSADEQAGQWLQGYNEQFF.